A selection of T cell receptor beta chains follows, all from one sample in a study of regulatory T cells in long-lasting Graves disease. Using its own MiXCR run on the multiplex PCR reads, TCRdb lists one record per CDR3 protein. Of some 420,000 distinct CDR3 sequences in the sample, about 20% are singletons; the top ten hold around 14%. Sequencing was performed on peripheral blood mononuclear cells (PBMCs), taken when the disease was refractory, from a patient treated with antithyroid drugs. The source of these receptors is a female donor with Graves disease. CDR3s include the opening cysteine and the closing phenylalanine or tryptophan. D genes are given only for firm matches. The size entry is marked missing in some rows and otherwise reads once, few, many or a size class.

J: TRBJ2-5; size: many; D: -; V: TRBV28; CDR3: CASSPTTSTDTETQYF; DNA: TGTGCCAGCAGCCCTACCACCTCGACTGATACGGAGACCCAGTACTTC
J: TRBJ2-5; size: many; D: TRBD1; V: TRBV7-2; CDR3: CASSLPGQVETQYF; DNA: TGTGCCAGCAGCTTACCTGGACAGGTAGAGACCCAGTACTTC
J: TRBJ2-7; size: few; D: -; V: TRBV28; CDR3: CASSSAGQIYEQYF; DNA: TGTGCCAGCAGCTCCGCCGGACAGATCTACGAGCAGTACTTC
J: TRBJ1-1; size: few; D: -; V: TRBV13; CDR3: CASSPGRSLNTEAFF; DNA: TGTGCCAGCAGCCCGGGACGGTCTCTGAACACTGAAGCTTTCTTT
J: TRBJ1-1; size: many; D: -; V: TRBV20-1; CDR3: CSAKPTVNTEAFF; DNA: TGCAGTGCTAAACCAACAGTAAACACTGAAGCTTTCTTT
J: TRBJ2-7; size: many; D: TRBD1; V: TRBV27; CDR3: CASSWTGGVYEQYF; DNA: TGTGCCAGCAGTTGGACAGGGGGCGTCTACGAGCAGTACTTC
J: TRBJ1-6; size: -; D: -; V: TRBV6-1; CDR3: CASSRNRAPGFGSPLHF; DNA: TGTGCCAGCAGTCGTAATAGGGCCCCCGGTTTTGGTTCACCCCTCCACTTT
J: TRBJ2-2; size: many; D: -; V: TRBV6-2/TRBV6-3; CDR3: CASSYSPLPHTTNTGELFF; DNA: TGTGCCAGCAGTTACTCGCCACTGCCTCATACAACGAACACCGGGGAGCTGTTTTTT
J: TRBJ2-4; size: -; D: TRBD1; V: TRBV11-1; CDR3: CASSLRGQGVFGKNIQYF; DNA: TGTGCCAGCAGCTTAAGGGGACAGGGTGTTTTTGGCAAAAACATTCAGTACTTC
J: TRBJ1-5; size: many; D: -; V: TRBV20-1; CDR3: CSARKGGQPQHF; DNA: TGCAGTGCTAGAAAGGGAGGCCAGCCCCAGCATTTT
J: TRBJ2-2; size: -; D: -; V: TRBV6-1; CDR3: CASSIQGFGTGELFF; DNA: TGTGCCAGCAGTATCCAGGGGTTCGGCACCGGGGAGCTGTTTTTT
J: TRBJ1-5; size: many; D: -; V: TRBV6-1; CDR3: CASSRRTGMDQPQHF; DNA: TGTGCCAGCAGTCGGAGAACAGGGATGGATCAGCCCCAGCATTTT
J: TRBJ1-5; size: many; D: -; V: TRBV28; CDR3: CASRTSGSWWGQPQHF; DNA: TGTGCCAGCAGAACCTCGGGGTCCTGGTGGGGTCAGCCCCAGCATTTT
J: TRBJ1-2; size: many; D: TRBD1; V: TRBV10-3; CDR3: CAIRTGVGYGYTF; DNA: TGTGCCATCAGGACAGGGGTCGGCTATGGCTACACCTTC
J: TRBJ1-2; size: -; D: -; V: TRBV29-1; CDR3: CSVEDGPVSGCTF; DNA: TGCAGCGTTGAAGATGGTCCAGTTAGTGGCTGCACCTTC
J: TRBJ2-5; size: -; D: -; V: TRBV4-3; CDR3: CASSQGAGLDQETQYF; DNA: TGCGCCAGCAGCCAAGGGGCAGGGTTAGACCAAGAGACCCAGTACTTC
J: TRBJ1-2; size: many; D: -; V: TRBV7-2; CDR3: CASRKNQDYGYTF; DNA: TGTGCCAGCAGAAAGAATCAGGACTATGGCTACACCTTC
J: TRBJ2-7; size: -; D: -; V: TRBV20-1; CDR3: CSAIPWGYQPYEQYF; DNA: TGCAGTGCAATTCCCTGGGGTTACCAGCCCTACGAGCAGTACTTC
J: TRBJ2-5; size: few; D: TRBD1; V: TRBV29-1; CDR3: CSVEITGGQETQYF; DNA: TGCAGCGTTGAAATAACAGGGGGACAGGAGACCCAGTACTTC
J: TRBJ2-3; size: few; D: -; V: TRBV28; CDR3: CASNPGGGGPTDTQYF; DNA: TGTGCCAGCAACCCGGGGGGAGGGGGGCCCACAGATACGCAGTATTTT
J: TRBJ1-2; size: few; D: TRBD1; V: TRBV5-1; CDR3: CASTERGTDGYTF; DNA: TGCGCCAGCACCGAACGAGGGACAGATGGCTACACCTTC
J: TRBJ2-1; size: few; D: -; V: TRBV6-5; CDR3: CASSYEYYNEQFF; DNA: TGTGCCAGCAGTTACGAATACTACAATGAGCAGTTCTTC
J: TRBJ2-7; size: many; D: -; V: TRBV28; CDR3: CAINTRLLSYEQYF; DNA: TGTGCCATCAACACTCGACTCCTCTCCTACGAGCAGTACTTC
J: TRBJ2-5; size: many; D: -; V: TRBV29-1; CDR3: CSVNREGVETQYF; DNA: TGCAGCGTTAATAGGGAAGGAGTGGAGACCCAGTACTTC
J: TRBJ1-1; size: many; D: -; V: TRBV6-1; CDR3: CASKMTGGSTEAFF; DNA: TGTGCCAGCAAGATGACGGGGGGCAGCACTGAAGCTTTCTTT
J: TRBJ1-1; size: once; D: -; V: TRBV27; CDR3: CAGSSRPGNTEASF; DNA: TGTGCCGGCAGTTCCCGACCGGGGAACACTGAAGCTTCCTTT
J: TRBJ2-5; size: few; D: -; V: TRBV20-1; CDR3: CSARPGATQETQYF; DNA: TGCAGTGCTCGGCCCGGGGCCACCCAAGAGACCCAGTACTTC
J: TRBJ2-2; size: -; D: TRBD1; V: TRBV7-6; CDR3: CASRQPGQGSGELFF; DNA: TGTGCCAGCAGGCAACCGGGACAGGGGTCCGGGGAGCTGTTTTTT
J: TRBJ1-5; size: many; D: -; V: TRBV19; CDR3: CASSASVGESQPQHF; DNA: TGTGCCAGTAGTGCCTCGGTCGGGGAAAGTCAGCCCCAGCATTTT
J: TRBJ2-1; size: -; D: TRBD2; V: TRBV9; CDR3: CASSLGLAGDEQFF; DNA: TGTGCCAGCAGCCTGGGACTAGCGGGAGATGAGCAGTTCTTC
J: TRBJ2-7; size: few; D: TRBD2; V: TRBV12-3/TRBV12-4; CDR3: CASSPLGTSGGNSYEQYF; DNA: TGTGCCAGCTCACCACTAGGGACTAGCGGGGGAAACTCCTACGAGCAGTACTTC
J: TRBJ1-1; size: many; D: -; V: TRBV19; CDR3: CASTEWGGTEAFF; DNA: TGTGCCAGTACCGAGTGGGGGGGCACTGAAGCTTTCTTT
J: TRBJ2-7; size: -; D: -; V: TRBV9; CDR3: CASSVEVSSYEQYF; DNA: TGTGCCAGCAGCGTGGAGGTATCCTCCTACGAGCAGTACTTC
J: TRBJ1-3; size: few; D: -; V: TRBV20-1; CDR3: CSARPEAGNTIYF; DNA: TGCAGTGCACGGCCTGAGGCTGGAAACACCATATATTTT
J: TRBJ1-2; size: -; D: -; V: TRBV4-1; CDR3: CASSHLITGTGVGYTF; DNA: TGCGCCAGCAGCCACCTGATCACCGGGACCGGAGTTGGCTACACCTTC
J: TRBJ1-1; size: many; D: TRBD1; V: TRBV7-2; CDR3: CASSLSGQMVNTEAFF; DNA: TGTGCCAGCAGCTTATCGGGACAGATGGTGAACACTGAAGCTTTCTTT
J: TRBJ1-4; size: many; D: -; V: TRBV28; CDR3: CASREANEKLFF; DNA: TGTGCCAGCAGAGAGGCTAATGAAAAACTGTTTTTT
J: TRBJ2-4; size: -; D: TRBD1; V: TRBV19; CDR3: CASNTQGHRGNIQYF; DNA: TGTGCCAGTAACACACAGGGGCATAGGGGAAACATTCAGTACTTC
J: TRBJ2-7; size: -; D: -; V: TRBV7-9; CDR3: CASSSAGDSYEQYF; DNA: TGTGCCAGCAGCAGTGCAGGGGACTCCTACGAGCAGTACTTC
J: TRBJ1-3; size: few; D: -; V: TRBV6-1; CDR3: CGARVAGNTIYF; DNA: TGTGGGGCGCGGGTCGCTGGAAACACCATATATTTT